This T cell receptor (beta chain) was identified in a study of shared clonotypes between healthy human individuals. CDR3 size: 16 residues. Trimming took 2 bases from V and 5 from J; bases not matched to a gene: 7. The germline V gene encodes CDR1 KGHSH and CDR2 LQKENI. The data were produced by immunoSEQ multiplex PCR, yet TCRdb's version contains in-frame clones alone and is incomplete. Among millions of clones listed, over 85% were seen once. The receptor's source is a young man in good health. The sequencing sample was made of naive CD4+ T cells sorted from blood. The subset is: CD45RA+ positively selected. V usage is TRBV18 and J usage is TRBJ2-2; 8 positions match TRBD1. CDR3 nucleotide sequence: TGTGCCAGCTCACCAAGTCGGCAGGGGGCGACCGGGGAGCTGTTTTTT. Translating it yields CASSPSRQGATGELFF.